A single sample gave rise to the 25 T cell receptor beta chains below, sequenced in a study of vaccination effects on CD4 cells after COVID-19 (dated by TCRdb to between 2021 and 2024). In the ViraFEST assay, PBMC were stimulated with viral peptide pools, and antigen-specific CD4+ T cell clonotypes were then identified by expansion using TCR sequencing. After less than 13 days of culture, CD4+ T cells were isolated with the EasySep CD4+ T cell isolation kit. Two doses of either the BNT162b2 or the mRNA-1273 mRNA SARS-CoV-2 vaccine were administered to participants. These receptors' targets are unknown. Libraries were prepared through the immunoSEQ multiplex PCR assay. Sourced from immuneACCESS, this table was stored by TCRdb with only in-frame sequences that have V and J called. A share of the clones is absent; for the studies checked, an unresolved V gene accounts for under half, and the remainder has no known explanation. The sample table records tens of thousands of clones; approximately 80% of these occur just once. Around 1.3% of the sample goes to the ten largest clones.

This specimen was CD4+ T cells from PBMCs cultured with HCoV-229E spike peptides, taken after COVID-19 vaccination. In the paper's terms, the cell subset or site label means: HCoV-229E spike overlapping peptide pool stimulation. The origin of the receptors is a human donor who received a COVID-19 vaccine.

The CDR3 nucleotides read TGTGCCAGCAGCCTTGTGCCCCCGGGGGTCACTGAAGCTTTCTTT. As protein: CASSLVPPGVTEAFF. The rearrangement links TRBV7-2 to TRBJ1-1, with D perhaps TRBD1 (5 bases). The V and J ends lost 5 bases and 4 bases respectively, with 17 bases between them. Germline V gene data show CDR1 as SGHTA and CDR2 as FQGNSA. This CDR3 contains 15 residues.

The chain employs TRBV18 and TRBJ2-3; D might be TRBD1 or TRBD2, each matching 5 bases. CDR3 length: 16 residues. Germline loops: CDR1 KGHSH, CDR2 LQKENI. Trimming left V 3 bases short and J 0 bases short, with 13 bases between. CDR3 DNA sequence: TGTGCCAGCTCACCGACCGGGACGCCTAGCACAGATACGCAGTATTTT. Translating gives CASSPTGTPSTDTQYF.

The V gene is TRBV14, the J gene TRBJ1-6; no firm D call. Germline V CDR1 and CDR2: SGHDN, FVKESK. V gave up 2 bases and J gave up 8 bases, with 7 bases separating them. This CDR3 is built from 13 residues. The DNA for the CDR3 is TGTGCCAGCAGCCAATTGACCTATTCACCCCTCCACTTT. Amino acid sequence: CASSQLTYSPLHF.

This sequence joins TRBV18 and TRBJ2-7, with 7 bases matching TRBD1. Germline CDR1 reads KGHSH; CDR2 reads LQKENI. CDR3 length: 12 residues. V lost 5 bases, J lost 6 bases, and 4 bases stayed unmatched. The CDR3 reads CASSLTGSEQYV. For the CDR3, the DNA is TGTGCCAGCTCATTGACAGGGAGCGAGCAGTACGTC.

In this sample, this clone turned up a few times. V and J are TRBV24-1 and TRBJ2-2, with D perhaps assigned TRBD1 or TRBD2 (5 bases each). The CDR3 is made up of 17 amino acids. V gave up 1 base and J gave up 1 base, with 12 bases separating them. Germline V gene data show CDR1 as KGHDR and CDR2 as SFDVKD. The CDR3 loop is CATSDFPGPKNTGELFF. The CDR3, as DNA: TGTGCCACCAGTGATTTCCCGGGACCAAAGAACACCGGGGAGCTGTTTTTT.

The genes are TRBV19 and TRBJ1-5; 9 nucleotides line up with TRBD1. Unmatched junction bases numbered 1, after V lost 6 bases and J lost 4 bases. This CDR3 contains 13 residues. Germline V gene sequence: CDR1 LNHDA, CDR2 SQIVND (reference sequence). The DNA of the CDR3 is TGTGCCAGTAGGGGGACAGGGAATCAGCCCCAGCATTTT. Residues: CASRGTGNQPQHF.

The chain combines TRBV19 with TRBJ1-2; TRBD1 matches 10 bases. The V gene end was trimmed by 4 bases and the J gene end by 3 bases; junction bases not matched to a gene: 5. The CDR3 runs 15 residues. In germline, CDR1 is LNHDA, CDR2 SQIVND (reference sequence). CDR3 sequence: CASSRTGTGDYGYTF. The CDR3 DNA is TGTGCCAGTAGTAGGACCGGGACAGGGGACTATGGCTACACCTTC.

This chain's CDR3 is CAWSVIGPYEQYV. The CDR3 bases are TGTGCCTGGAGTGTAATTGGACCCTACGAGCAGTACGTC. The chain employs TRBV30 and TRBJ2-7; D gene unclear. Deletions cut 0 bases from V and 2 bases from J, with 8 bases between. Germline loops: CDR1 GTSNPN, CDR2 SVGIG (reference sequence). The CDR3 is made up of 13 amino acids.

The CDR3 loop reads CASSRGTEAFF. CDR3 nucleotides: TGTGCCAGCTCGAGGGGCACTGAAGCTTTCTTT. The V call is TRBV6-5, the J call TRBJ1-1, with D possibly being TRBD1 (5 bases). The length of the CDR3 is 11 residues. V was cut by 8 bases and J by 4 bases, with 8 bases left in between. Germline V lookup: CDR1 MNHEY, CDR2 SVGAGI.

J is TRBJ2-3 and V is TRBV6-2 or TRBV6-3; perhaps TRBD1 as D (6 bases). The V gene's germline CDR1 is MNHEY and CDR2 SVGEGT. Trimming took 2 bases from V and 2 from J, leaving 11 bases between them. The CDR3 spans 15 residues. The CDR3 spells CASSYSRQVTDTQYF. CDR3 bases: TGTGCCAGCAGTTACAGCCGACAGGTCACAGATACGCAGTATTTT.

This clone appeared once. The chain combines TRBV5-1 with TRBJ2-5; no clear D gene. The CDR3 is 13 residues long. Germline V lookup: CDR1 SGHRS, CDR2 YFSETQ. Trimming shortened V by 1 base and J by 1 base, and 5 bases separated the two germline ends. The CDR3 sequence is CASSLQVQETQYF. CDR3 bases: TGCGCCAGCAGCTTGCAGGTCCAAGAGACCCAGTACTTC.

This clone appeared a few times. The chain links TRBV1 to TRBJ1-3. TRBV1 is a documented pseudogene. This CDR3 is 12 amino acids long. The CDR3 nucleotides read TGCACCAGCAGCCAGAGTCCGAACACCATATATTTT. Protein sequence: CTSSQSPNTIYF.

The chain links TRBV3-1 (or the pseudogene TRBV3-2) to TRBJ2-1, with 8 bases fitting TRBD2. Trimming took 4 bases from V and 9 from J; bases not matched to a gene: 8. The CDR3 spans 14 residues. The germline gives CDR1 LGHDT, CDR2 YNNKEL (reference sequence). The CDR3 nucleotides are TGTGCCAGCAGCCTTTCGGGGGGGCTTAGTGAGCAGTTCTTC. Amino acid sequence: CASSLSGGLSEQFF.

This sequence joins TRBV10-1 and TRBJ2-5; D is possibly TRBD1 (7 bases). The CDR3 length is 18 residues. Germline V gene sequence: CDR1 WNHNN, CDR2 SYGVQD (reference sequence). V shed 0 bases and J shed 2 bases, with 19 bases lying between them. The CDR3: CASSESRGPPSEQETQYF. The CDR3 bases are TGCGCCAGCAGTGAGTCGAGGGGGCCGCCTAGCGAACAAGAGACCCAGTACTTC.

This clone was seen a single time. The rearrangement joins TRBV18 to TRBJ1-1, with no clear D. Germline lookup yields CDR1 KGHSH and CDR2 LQKENI. V was trimmed by 2 bases and J by 3 bases, leaving 7 bases between them. The CDR3 has 13 residues. The CDR3 nucleotides are TGTGCCAGCTCACCAAGTAGGGACACTGAAGCTTTCTTT. Translated: CASSPSRDTEAFF.

The table lists this clone with a few counts. This chain links TRBV7-9 with TRBJ2-6, with TRBD2 as a possible D gene (5 bases). V was trimmed by 8 bases and J by 1 base, leaving 9 bases between them. The germline CDR1 and CDR2 sequences are SEHNR and FQNEAQ (reference sequence). This CDR3 is 14 amino acids long. The CDR3 DNA follows: TGTGCCAGCTCGGAGGAATCTGGGGCCAACGTCCTGACTTTC. Amino acids: CASSEESGANVLTF. Full variable domain (remainder filled in from reference TRBV7-9 and TRBJ2-6): DTGVSQNPRHKITKRGQNVTFRCDPISEHNRLYWYRQTLGQGPEFLTYFQNEAQLEKSRLLSDRFSAERPKGSFSTLEIQRTEQGDSAMYLCASSEESGANVLTFGAGSRLTVL.

This clone was recorded a few times. The chain employs TRBV24-1 and TRBJ2-3; D might be TRBD2 (5 bases). Trimming removed 4 bases from V and 3 bases from J, with 10 bases in between. CDR3 size: 14 residues. The V gene's germline CDR1 is KGHDR and CDR2 SFDVKD. The CDR3 nucleotides are TGTGCCACCAGTGACCCCACTAGAACAGATACGCAGTATTTT. As protein: CATSDPTRTDTQYF.

The chain is built from TRBV7-2 and TRBJ2-2; D call uncertain. Germline V gene sequence: CDR1 SGHTA, CDR2 FQGNSA. V was pared by 2 bases and J by 1 base, with 11 bases between. This CDR3 comprises 16 residues. The CDR3 sequence is CASSLLATVNTGELFF. In DNA, the CDR3 is TGTGCCAGCAGCTTATTGGCGACGGTGAACACCGGGGAGCTGTTTTTT. The full variable domain, with the rest looked up from reference TRBV7-2 and TRBJ2-2, is GAGVSQSPSNKVTEKGKDVELRCDPISGHTALYWYRQSLGQGLEFLIYFQGNSAPDKSGLPSDRFSAERTGGSVSTLTIQRTQQEDSAVYLCASSLLATVNTGELFFGEGSRLTVL.

The chain has TRBV2 and TRBJ2-3; 8 bases fit TRBD2. Trimming removed 6 bases from V and 8 bases from J; junction bases left unmatched: 7. The V gene's germline CDR1 is SNHLY and CDR2 FYNNEI. CDR3 length equals 13 residues. The CDR3 DNA sequence: TGTGCCAGCAGACCGGGGGGGCCGGTTACGCAGTATTTT. This translates into CASRPGGPVTQYF.

The rearrangement uses TRBV9 and TRBJ2-5; 10 nucleotides align to TRBD1. CDR1 and CDR2 (germline): SGDLS, YYNGEE. With 3 bases clipped from V and 5 bases from J, the junction kept 7 bases outside the gene matches. The CDR3 runs 15 residues. The CDR3: CASSAGQGLMETQYF. CDR3 nucleotide sequence: TGTGCCAGCAGCGCGGGACAGGGGTTGATGGAGACCCAGTACTTC.

The V call is TRBV7-2, the J call TRBJ2-1; no reliable D call. V was pared by 2 bases and J by 4 bases, with 9 bases between. Germline V gene data show CDR1 as SGHTA and CDR2 as FQGNSA. The CDR3 is 14 amino acids. CDR3 residues: CASSLSLGYNEQFF. In DNA form, the CDR3 reads TGTGCCAGCAGCTTAAGTTTAGGGTACAATGAGCAGTTCTTC.

The V gene is TRBV6-5, the J gene TRBJ1-3; D is unresolved. The CDR3 totals 14 residues. From germline, CDR1 is MNHEY and CDR2 SVGAGI. V was clipped by 11 bases and J by 2 bases, with 16 bases between them. In nucleotides, the CDR3 is TGTGCCGGAAGACGGGCTGGCACTGGAAACACCATATATTTT. It yields the protein CAGRRAGTGNTIYF.

The V call is TRBV9, the J call TRBJ1-6, with a weak D call TRBD1 (5 bases). Germline CDR1 SGDLS, CDR2 YYNGEE. This CDR3 has 15 residues. Trimming cost V 0 bases and J 10 bases, with 14 bases left between them. CDR3 in DNA: TGTGCCAGCAGCGTAGATGGGGGAAGAGGATCACCCCTCCACTTT. This sequence encodes CASSVDGGRGSPLHF.

The rearrangement links TRBV18 to TRBJ2-1; 7 nucleotides match TRBD1. V trimming: 0 bases; J trimming: 1 base; junction bases outside the gene matches: 3. From germline, CDR1 is KGHSH and CDR2 LQKENI. The CDR3 is 16 residues long. CDR3 in DNA: TGTGCCAGCTCACCACCGGGGACAGAATCCTACAATGAGCAGTTCTTC. Residues: CASSPPGTESYNEQFF.

In this sample, this clone turned up once. The V gene is TRBV27, the J gene TRBJ2-2; D gene uncertain. From germline, CDR1 is MNHEY and CDR2 SMNVEV (reference sequence). This CDR3 region has 15 residues. The V and J ends lost 0 bases and 0 bases respectively, with 5 bases between them. The CDR3 nucleotides read TGTGCCAGCAGTTTATCTAGACCGAACACCGGGGAGCTGTTTTTT. This codes for CASSLSRPNTGELFF.